The T cell receptor (beta chain) under discussion was sequenced for a study of CD8 T cells in Susac syndrome. When the RNA was reverse transcribed, random hexamers were used with an input of 0.5 to 1 ug. TCRdb called the immunoSEQ multiplex PCR reads again in MiXCR, with one record for every CDR3 protein. The data show tens of thousands of distinct CDR3 sequences, with approximately 93% seen just once and around 0.45% held by the top ten. CDR1 is SGHNT, CDR2 YENEEA, per germline. This CDR3 is built from 14 residues. Trimming removed 0 bases at V and 4 bases at J, with 9 bases between. This clonotype was seen a handful of times. The antigen is unknown. General study findings and limits: As the study acknowledged, the number of individuals who were part of its TCR sequencing and HLA analysis was relatively small.

The source is a human donor with Susac syndrome. The sequenced sample was CD8+ T cells from PBMCs. The genes are TRBV11-3 and TRBJ1-1; D might be TRBD1 (5 bases). CDR3 amino acids: CASSLDQGGTEAFF. CDR3 nucleotide sequence: TGTGCCAGCAGCTTAGATCAGGGAGGCACTGAAGCTTTCTTT.